Reported below is one TCR beta chain. The data originate from a study of blood T cell repertoires in COVID-19. Turning to the study itself: The United States, Italy and Spain supplied acute and convalescent COVID-19 samples. The analysed material was cDNA or gDNA that came from T cells, B-cell-depleted T cells, or PBMCs.

Seattle patients were enrolled during active infection and followed longitudinally. J lost 3 bases, V lost 1 base, and 14 bases had no gene match. This CDR3 has 18 amino acids. CDR1 and CDR2 (germline): SEHNR, FQNEAQ (reference sequence). Study processing details: Using reference gene primer amplification, nucleated cell counts were estimated. Profiling relied on immunoSEQ multiplex PCR, and the TCRdb table lists in-frame clones only, not all of them. That table supplies the V and J calls and clone size; D and trimming were determined from the DNA. The table has about 300,000 clones, approximately 84% seen once.

The sequence came from a human donor with COVID-19, enrolled during active disease. The donor label of this sample is uncertain. The source material was peripheral blood. V usage is TRBV7-9 and J usage is TRBJ1-2; 7 bases match TRBD1. Here the CDR3 DNA reads TGTGCCAGCAGCTTAGTCGTCGGGACAGCCGGAAGTTACTATGGCTACACCTTC. Its protein is CASSLVVGTAGSYYGYTF.